The T cell receptor (beta chain) under discussion was sequenced for a study of blood T cell repertoires in COVID-19. J was trimmed by 4 bases and V by 7 bases; bases with no gene match: 22. CDR1 and CDR2 from the germline V gene are MDHEN and SYDVKM. This CDR3 comprises 20 residues. Per the study methods: Counts of nucleated cells, estimated from reference gene primer amplification, were obtained. Repertoires were generated with immunoSEQ multiplex PCR, while TCRdb's copy carries only in-frame clones and drops some. For V, J and clone size, that table is used; D and trimming come from the DNA. The sample includes about 140,000 clones, about three quarters of them seen just once.

This clonotype was obtained from a woman between 50 and 59 years old who had recovered from COVID-19. Specimen: PBMCs or T cells enriched from blood (not recorded which). The chain combines TRBV28 with TRBJ2-1, with 10 bases fitting TRBD2. The CDR3 bases are TGTGCCAGCATGGGCAGGTTAGGGACTAGCGAACGCCCGTCTTACAATGAGCAGTTCTTC. Protein sequence: CASMGRLGTSERPSYNEQFF.